This T cell receptor beta chain is drawn from a study of regulatory T cells in long-lasting Graves disease. General study points: Newly diagnosed disease favored TRBV20-1 and TRBJ2-1 over persistent disease.

Time point specified: newly diagnosed GD, antithyroid drugs for less than 3 months. From RNA extracted from PBMCs, the TCR library was made. Germline-derived CDR1 and CDR2 are DFQATT and SNEGSKA (reference sequence). The CDR3 extends over 17 amino acids. V was shortened by 4 bases and J by 0 bases, with 16 bases between the two germline ends. This clonotype occurred many times. Antigen specificity is unknown. Arm-PCR with iRepertoire HTBI primers amplified the CDR3 regions for these TCR beta libraries. Each CDR3 protein is one row after TCRdb ran MiXCR on the multiplex PCR reads. The repertoire holds more than 300,000 distinct CDR3 sequences, with roughly 15% as singletons.

The sample consisted of peripheral blood mononuclear cells (PBMCs), taken at new diagnosis, from a patient treated with antithyroid drugs. This receptor was obtained from a female donor with Graves disease. This chain joins TRBV20-1 and TRBJ2-6; possible D gene TRBD1, 5 bases. Here the CDR3 reads CSANVGHKLSGANVLTF. The DNA for the CDR3 is TGCAGTGCTAACGTCGGACACAAGCTCTCTGGGGCCAACGTCCTGACTTTC.